Listed here is a single T cell receptor (beta chain). No antigen is known for it. This specimen includes other DNA sequences encoding the same CDR3. The length of the CDR3 is 13 residues. From germline, CDR1 is GTSNPN and CDR2 SVGIG (reference sequence). Losses at the gene ends were 2 bases for V and 2 bases for J; bases not matched to a gene: 2. Treatment here: oral pan-JAK inhibitor, 5-10 mg twice daily. RNA was isolated and reverse transcribed to cDNA, the sequencing template. The assay was immunoSEQ multiplex PCR, and TCRdb's table has in-frame clones only and misses some. The sample yields around 290,000 clones, 58% seen once. The data stem from a study of CD8+ T cells in alopecia areata. About the research overall: The investigators scored severity in treated patients by the percentage of affected scalp area.

Overall study findings and caveats: There were many expanded lesional clones persisting in scalp and blood during tofacitinib. Relative to normal scalp, lesional scalp, especially alopecia totalis/universalis, showed higher clonality. Tofacitinib delivered significant drops in scalp clonality and in expanded CD8+ clones among the top 100.

The V gene is TRBV30, the J gene TRBJ2-7, with 8 bases lining up with TRBD2. The specimen was CD4+ T cells sorted from blood, collected at week 24, from a patient treated with tofacitinib. This clonotype was obtained from a human donor with alopecia areata. CDR3 residues: CAWSTGGAYEQYF. The CDR3 DNA follows: TGTGCCTGGAGTACCGGGGGGGCCTACGAGCAGTACTTC.